The clone carrying this T cell receptor (beta chain) has just a few counts. The entry originates in a study of metastatic and nonmetastatic thyroid tumors. Whole-study context: Where malignant and benign thyroid patients were concerned, repertoires were compared across blood and tumor or nodule tissue.

TCRdb re-analyzed the PCR reads using MiXCR. This table has over 20,000 clones, over 25% appearing once. Trimming left V 8 bases short and J 0 bases short, with 11 bases between. The CDR3 runs 13 residues. Among the patients, none had received any treatment before thyroid surgery. This TCR came from a female donor with papillary thyroid cancer or a benign thyroid nodule (not recorded which). Some clones in this sample may be carry-over from other donors' samples. The rearrangement links TRBV12-3 or TRBV12-4 to TRBJ2-7; TRBD1 is a possible D gene (6 bases). Sequencing was carried out using blood. CDR3 amino acids: CASSWTDSYEQYF. Written as DNA, the CDR3 is TGTGCCAGCTCCTGGACAGACTCCTACGAGCAGTACTTC.